The entry that follows covers one T cell receptor (beta chain) sequence. The target antigen is unknown. Just one base apart from a much larger clone, this may be a read error. Other DNA sequences in this sample translate to the same CDR3. This sample was taken from a study of shared clonotypes between healthy human individuals. Looking at the study overall: Each donor contributed plates that comprised three CD4 naive, three CD4 memory, two CD8 naive and one CD8 memory. Study results and limitations: Sharing across several donors was seen in roughly 5% of naive CD4 clonotypes.

Assay: immunoSEQ multiplex PCR; the TCRdb copy retains only in-frame clones and omits some. The data contain about 730,000 clones, just under 75% of them seen just once; the ten biggest clones take up approximately 1.8%. The study drew its donors from healthy HIV-negative adults without recent acute infections or vaccinations. The specimen was memory CD4+ T cells sorted from blood. The subset denotes: CD45RA-negative fraction. This receptor was identified in a young woman in good health.

The CDR3 DNA follows: TGTGCCAGCAGCCCGTCAGTATACGAGCAGTACTTC. Translation: CASSPSVYEQYF. The chain carries TRBV28 and TRBJ2-7; D gene ambiguous. CDR3 length: 12 amino acids. V gave up 6 bases and J gave up 4 bases, with 10 bases separating them. CDR1 is MDHEN and CDR2 is SYDVKM in the germline V gene.